The clone carrying this T cell receptor (beta chain) appeared a few times. The protocol was immunoSEQ multiplex PCR, while the TCRdb copy is restricted to in-frame clones and leaves out a portion. The repertoire has around 67,000 clones, roughly 88% of them found once; the top ten carry more than 8%. V was pared by 3 bases and J by 2 bases, with 13 bases between. Germline CDR1 is KGHSH and CDR2 is LQKENI. The CDR3 sequence is 15 residues long. The entry originates in a study of T cell changes during pregnancy in multiple sclerosis. The material was peripheral blood, obtained after pregnancy. V is TRBV18 and J is TRBJ1-2; D remains unclear. The origin of this receptor is a female donor in good health, enrolled as a control in a pregnancy study. The CDR3 DNA follows: TGTGCCAGCTCACCTTTGAGGGAATGGAACTATGGCTACACCTTC. The encoded protein is CASSPLREWNYGYTF.